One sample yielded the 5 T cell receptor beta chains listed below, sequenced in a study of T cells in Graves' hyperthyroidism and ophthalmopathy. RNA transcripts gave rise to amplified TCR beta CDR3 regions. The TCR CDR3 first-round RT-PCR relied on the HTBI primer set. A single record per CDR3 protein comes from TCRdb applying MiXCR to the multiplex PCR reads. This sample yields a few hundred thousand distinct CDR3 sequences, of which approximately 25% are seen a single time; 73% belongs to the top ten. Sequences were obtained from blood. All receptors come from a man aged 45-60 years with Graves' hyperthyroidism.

The CDR3 sequence is CASSPHWGEQFF. DNA of the CDR3: TGTGCCAGCAGCCCTCATTGGGGTGAGCAGTTCTTC. The chain carries TRBV6-2 or TRBV6-3 and TRBJ2-1; D ambiguous. The germline CDR1 and CDR2 sequences are MNHEY and SVGEGT. This CDR3 contains 12 residues. V was pared by 6 bases and J by 9 bases, with 12 bases between.

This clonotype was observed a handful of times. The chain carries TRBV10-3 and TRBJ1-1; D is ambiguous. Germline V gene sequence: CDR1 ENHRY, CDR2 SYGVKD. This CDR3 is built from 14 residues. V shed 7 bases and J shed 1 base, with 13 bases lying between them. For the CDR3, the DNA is TGTGCCATCACCCGGGATCTCGAGAACACTGAAGCTTTCTTT. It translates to CAITRDLENTEAFF.

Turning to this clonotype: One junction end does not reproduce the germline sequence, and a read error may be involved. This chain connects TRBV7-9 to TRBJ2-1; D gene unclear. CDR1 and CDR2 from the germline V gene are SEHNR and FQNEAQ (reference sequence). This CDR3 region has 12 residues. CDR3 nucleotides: TGTGCCGGCAGCTTAGCTTACAATGAGCAGTTCTTC. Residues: CAGSLAYNEQFF.

The DNA of the CDR3 is TGTGCCACCAGCATCCCGGCGGCAGGGCTTACCTTTCAGCCCCAGCATTTT. Protein sequence: CATSIPAAGLTFQPQHF. V and J are TRBV15 and TRBJ1-5, with a possible D match to TRBD1 (5 bases). V shed 4 bases and J shed 6 bases, with 22 bases lying between them. Germline loops: CDR1 LNHNV, CDR2 YYDKDF (reference sequence). The CDR3 length is 17 residues.

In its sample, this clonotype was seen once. DNA for the CDR3: TGTGCCACCAGCCGATCCCGAGACCCTGGAAACACCATATATTTT. It translates to CATSRSRDPGNTIYF. The rearrangement uses TRBV15 and TRBJ1-3, with D uncertain. The germline CDR1 and CDR2 sequences are LNHNV and YYDKDF (reference sequence). Trimming took off 5 bases at V and 2 bases at J, with 13 bases between the two ends. The CDR3 has 15 amino acids.